This entry lists 24 T cell receptor beta chains sequenced from one sample in a study of shared clonotypes between healthy human individuals. Repertoires were generated with immunoSEQ multiplex PCR, while TCRdb's copy carries only in-frame clones and drops some. The top ten clones hold approximately 0.11% of a sample with around 600,000 clones, around 95% of them seen once. Naive CD8 cells were CD45RO-negative, positively selected for CCR7, excluding terminally differentiated effector memory CD45RA+ cells. The sequencing input was naive CD8+ T cells sorted from blood. The receptors here all came from a woman aged 30 to 39 in good health.

This chain uses TRBV9 with TRBJ2-7; D may be TRBD1 (6 bases). The V end was cut by 3 bases, the J end by 3 bases, with 10 bases between. Germline V gene sequence: CDR1 SGDLS, CDR2 YYNGEE. This CDR3 comprises 13 residues. The CDR3 DNA is TGTGCCAGCAGCGGCGACAGGAGCTACGAGCAGTACTTC. Translated, it gives CASSGDRSYEQYF.

This chain joins TRBV5-1 and TRBJ2-1, with D maybe TRBD1 (6 bases). Trimming left V 2 bases short and J 7 bases short, with 22 bases between. The CDR3 covers 17 residues. The germline V gene encodes CDR1 SGHRS and CDR2 YFSETQ. CDR3 in amino acids: CASSFSSFNQGRNEQFF. The CDR3 DNA is TGCGCCAGCAGCTTTAGCTCGTTTAATCAGGGGCGAAATGAGCAGTTCTTC.

The chain uses TRBV5-1 and TRBJ2-1; possibly TRBD2 for D (6 bases). CDR1 and CDR2 (germline): SGHRS, YFSETQ. The CDR3 covers 16 residues. Trimming left V 0 bases short and J 3 bases short, with 13 bases between. In nucleotides, the CDR3 is TGCGCCAGCAGCTTGGGCGGGAAGCCGATCTACAATGAGCAGTTCTTC. Protein product: CASSLGGKPIYNEQFF.

The chain is built from TRBV6-5 and TRBJ1-5; D ambiguous. Between the trimmed V and J ends, which lost 0 bases and 0 bases, there was a span of 9 bases. Germline CDR1 MNHEY, CDR2 SVGAGI. This CDR3 region has 16 residues. DNA for the CDR3: TGTGCCAGCAGTTACTCTCGGGAACCTAGCAATCAGCCCCAGCATTTT. It translates to CASSYSREPSNQPQHF.

The CDR3 DNA sequence: TGTGCCAGCAGCGGGACCAGCCCCCTTTATGGCTACACCTTC. Encoded protein: CASSGTSPLYGYTF. This chain connects TRBV5-6 to TRBJ1-2; D may be TRBD1 (5 bases). This CDR3 has 14 residues. V was clipped by 4 bases and J by 5 bases, with 15 bases between them. Germline V CDR1 and CDR2: SGHDT, YYEEEE.

The chain joins TRBV2 to TRBJ2-2, with 7 nucleotides matching TRBD1. CDR1 SNHLY and CDR2 FYNNEI come from the germline V gene. The CDR3 covers 15 residues. Losses at the gene ends were 4 bases for V and 7 bases for J; bases not matched to a gene: 9. The CDR3 sequence: CASSVGQGDNGELFF. As DNA, the CDR3 is TGTGCCAGCAGTGTTGGGCAGGGGGATAACGGGGAGCTGTTTTTT.

The V call is TRBV27, the J call TRBJ1-5; tentative D call: TRBD1 (6 bases). Looked up from germline, CDR1 is MNHEY and CDR2 is SMNVEV (reference sequence). The germline V and J ends were trimmed by 2 bases and 7 bases, with 15 bases remaining between them. This CDR3 has 15 residues. The CDR3 DNA follows: TGTGCCAGCAGTTTACGGTCGGGGGCTGGCCAGCCCCAGCATTTT. It yields the protein CASSLRSGAGQPQHF.

Comments on this clone: The same CDR3 also results from other DNA sequences found in this sample. The chain has TRBV28 and TRBJ1-1; tentative D call: TRBD1 (6 bases). Trimming left V 3 bases short and J 4 bases short, with 9 bases between. The CDR3 runs 13 residues. Germline V CDR1 and CDR2: MDHEN, SYDVKM. DNA for the CDR3: TGTGCCAGCAGTTTGGGGGGCCGCACTGAAGCTTTCTTT. As protein: CASSLGGRTEAFF.

With regard to this clone: The same CDR3 can be traced to other DNA sequences in this sample. The CDR3 DNA reads TGCGCCAGCAGCTTGGCAGGGGGCACCTACGAGCAGTACTTC. Protein sequence: CASSLAGGTYEQYF. This chain connects TRBV5-1 to TRBJ2-7, with TRBD1 matching 8 bases. CDR3 length equals 14 residues. Germline V CDR1 and CDR2: SGHRS, YFSETQ. Trimming at V came to 0 bases and at J to 2 bases, leaving 1 base not matched to a gene.

The chain has TRBV15 and TRBJ1-3; TRBD1 matches at 7 bases. From germline, CDR1 is LNHNV and CDR2 YYDKDF (reference sequence). Trimming at V came to 0 bases and at J to 2 bases, leaving 4 bases not matched to a gene. CDR3 length: 16 amino acids. For the CDR3, the DNA is TGTGCCACCAGCAGAGATCAAACAGGGGCTGGAAACACCATATATTTT. Protein: CATSRDQTGAGNTIYF. Full variable domain (outside the CDR3, taken from reference TRBV15 and TRBJ1-3): DAMVIQNPRYQVTQFGKPVTLSCSQTLNHNVMYWYQQKSSQAPKLLFHYYDKDFNNEADTPDNFQSRRPNTSFCFLDIRSPGLGDTAMYLCATSRDQTGAGNTIYFGEGSWLTVV.

This CDR3 is CASSLRIGLADSQETQYF. The DNA for the CDR3 is TGTGCCAGCAGCCTTCGTATTGGACTAGCGGACTCCCAAGAGACCCAGTACTTC. This chain uses TRBV2 with TRBJ2-5; TRBD2 matches at 10 bases. CDR1 and CDR2 from the germline V gene are SNHLY and FYNNEI. There are 18 residues in the CDR3. Trimming took 6 bases from V and 1 from J; bases not matched to a gene: 14.

The chain employs TRBV7-2 and TRBJ2-3; 10 positions agree with TRBD2. Looked up from germline, CDR1 is SGHTA and CDR2 is FQGNSA. Trimming removed 4 bases from V and 4 bases from J; junction bases left unmatched: 8. The CDR3 length is 16 residues. This CDR3 is CASSSLAGGVSDTQYF. CDR3 nucleotide sequence: TGTGCCAGCAGCTCATTAGCGGGAGGAGTTTCAGATACGCAGTATTTT.

In regard to this clone: The sample has other DNA sequences that encode this CDR3 too. The chain combines TRBV11-2 with TRBJ2-7, with no clear D. With 1 base removed from V and 3 bases from J, the gap between germline ends came to 4 bases. The CDR3 has 12 amino acids. CDR1 is SGHAT and CDR2 is FQNNGV in the germline V gene. CDR3 in amino acids: CASSLGSYEQYF. The CDR3 DNA reads as TGTGCCAGCAGCTTAGGTAGCTACGAGCAGTACTTC.

The V gene is TRBV6-5, the J gene TRBJ2-5, with 7 bases fitting TRBD1. The J segment lost 5 bases and the V segment lost 2 bases, leaving 8 bases of the junction unmatched. The CDR3 contains 15 residues. The germline V gene has CDR1 MNHEY and CDR2 SVGAGI. The CDR3 DNA sequence: TGTGCCAGCAGTTACGGGATAGGGGGCGCGGAGACCCAGTACTTC. It yields the protein CASSYGIGGAETQYF.

V is TRBV7-9 and J is TRBJ2-7, with 7 bases lining up with TRBD2. Germline CDR1 is SEHNR and CDR2 is FQNEAQ (reference sequence). The CDR3 loop spans 14 amino acids. V shed 7 bases and J 4 bases; nucleotides not matched to a gene: 10. The CDR3 region is CASTHAGLNYEQYF. The CDR3 DNA sequence: TGTGCCAGCACCCACGCGGGACTAAATTACGAGCAGTACTTC.

This sequence joins TRBV7-8 and TRBJ2-5, with 10 bases fitting TRBD1. Trimming cost V 0 bases and J 1 base; bases outside gene matches: 11. CDR3 length: 19 residues. In germline, CDR1 is SGHVS, CDR2 FQNEAQ. This CDR3 reads CASSLALTGGAELQETQYF. DNA of the CDR3: TGTGCCAGCAGCTTAGCACTGACAGGGGGCGCGGAGCTCCAAGAGACCCAGTACTTC.

The J gene is TRBJ2-2, the V gene TRBV11-1; D is perhaps TRBD1 or TRBD2 (6 bases each). CDR1 and CDR2 from the germline V gene are SGHAT and FQDESV (reference sequence). The V end was cut by 7 bases, the J end by 5 bases, with 20 bases between. CDR3 length: 16 residues. CDR3 coding DNA: TGTGCCAGCACCGGGGGTCGAGGCGGGACAACCGGGGAGCTGTTTTTT. Protein product: CASTGGRGGTTGELFF. Looking up the rest from reference TRBV11-1 and TRBJ2-2 gives the full variable domain: EAEVAQSPRYKITEKSQAVAFWCDPISGHATLYWYRQILGQGPELLVQFQDESVVDDSQLPKDRFSAERLKGVDSTLKIQPAELGDSAMYLCASTGGRGGTTGELFFGEGSRLTVL.

This chain connects TRBV7-9 to TRBJ1-4, with unresolved D. The V gene's germline CDR1 is SEHNR and CDR2 FQNEAQ (reference sequence). V lost 3 bases and J lost 4, with 15 bases in between. The CDR3 has 16 residues. Written as DNA, the CDR3 is TGTGCCAGCAGCTTCCCGCTTGAGGCGGATAATGAAAAACTGTTTTTT. Its protein is CASSFPLEADNEKLFF.

This clone was detected once. The DNA for the CDR3 is TGTGCCAGCAGCTTACCTAGCGGAGGTTACAATGAGCAGTTCTTC. This translates into CASSLPSGGYNEQFF. The chain employs TRBV7-8 and TRBJ2-1; TRBD2 agrees at 7 bases. CDR3 length: 15 amino acids. V lost 2 bases and J lost 4; bases outside the gene matches: 5. Per the germline V gene, CDR1 is SGHVS and CDR2 is FQNEAQ.

V usage is TRBV30 and J usage is TRBJ1-3, with unresolved D. Germline CDR1 reads GTSNPN; CDR2 reads SVGIG (reference sequence). V dropped 0 bases and J dropped 0 bases, with 6 bases sitting between them. This CDR3 comprises 14 residues. In DNA form, the CDR3 reads TGTGCCTGGAGTGTGGGGATCTCTGGAAACACCATATATTTT. Translating it yields CAWSVGISGNTIYF. The full variable domain, with the rest looked up from reference TRBV30 and TRBJ1-3, is SQTIHQWPATLVQPVGSPLSLECTVEGTSNPNLYWYRQAAGRGLQLLFYSVGIGQISSEVPQNLSASRPQDRQFILSSKKLLLSDSGFYLCAWSVGISGNTIYFGEGSWLTVV.

The chain recombines TRBV27 with TRBJ2-7; 9 positions agree with TRBD2. The V gene's germline CDR1 is MNHEY and CDR2 SMNVEV (reference sequence). The CDR3 is 15 amino acids. V lost 2 bases, J lost 3 bases, and 5 bases stayed unmatched. In DNA form, the CDR3 reads TGTGCCAGCAGTTTAAGGGCGGGAGGGATCTACGAGCAGTACTTC. This translates into CASSLRAGGIYEQYF.

The rearrangement uses TRBV4-2 and TRBJ2-1, with 11 bases that match TRBD2. CDR3 size: 15 residues. CDR1 and CDR2 (germline): LGHNA, YNFKEQ. J was trimmed by 9 bases and V by 5 bases; bases with no gene match: 9. The CDR3 bases are TGTGCCAGCAGCAGGGGACTAGCGGCCGGGGGTGAGCAGTTCTTC. This encodes CASSRGLAAGGEQFF.

The chain joins TRBV27 to TRBJ1-4, with a weak D call TRBD1 (6 bases). The germline V gene has CDR1 MNHEY and CDR2 SMNVEV (reference sequence). The V end lost 5 bases, the J end lost 0 bases, and 13 bases lay between the germline ends. CDR3 length: 16 residues. The chain's CDR3 is CASSTTGGATNEKLFF. For the CDR3, the DNA is TGTGCCAGCAGTACGACAGGTGGGGCAACTAATGAAAAACTGTTTTTT.

The gene calls are TRBV2 and TRBJ2-7; D may correspond to TRBD1 or TRBD2 (6 bases each). Deletions cut 7 bases from V and 3 bases from J, with 13 bases between. Germline loops: CDR1 SNHLY, CDR2 FYNNEI. The length of the CDR3 is 13 residues. The CDR3 loop is CASKKGGFYEQYF. Here the CDR3 DNA reads TGTGCCAGCAAGAAAGGGGGGTTCTACGAGCAGTACTTC. The whole variable domain, remainder taken from reference TRBV2 and TRBJ2-7, is EPEVTQTPSHQVTQMGQEVILRCVPISNHLYFYWYRQILGQKVEFLVSFYNNEISEKSEIFDDQFSVERPDGSNFTLKIRSTKLEDSAMYFCASKKGGFYEQYFGPGTRLTVT.